This entry lists 12 T cell receptor beta chains sequenced from one sample in a study of blood T cell repertoires in COVID-19. Some clones are missing from TCRdb's copy, which holds only in-frame ones; the method was immunoSEQ multiplex PCR. This table has around 150,000 clones, about three quarters appearing once. The sequenced sample was peripheral blood. The source of these receptors is a man in his 70s with acute or convalescent COVID-19.

The chain combines TRBV19 with TRBJ2-7, with D perhaps TRBD1 (5 bases). Germline V gene lookup returns CDR1 LNHDA and CDR2 SQIVND (reference sequence). The CDR3 extends over 14 amino acids. V lost 7 bases and J lost 2, with 15 bases in between. This CDR3 is CASKSQVGPYEQYF. Here the CDR3 DNA reads TGTGCCAGTAAATCACAGGTGGGTCCCTACGAGCAGTACTTC.

The chain recombines TRBV10-3 with TRBJ2-2, with TRBD2 as a possible D gene (5 bases). V lost 7 bases to trimming and J lost 7 bases, with 13 bases between them. Per the germline V gene, CDR1 is ENHRY and CDR2 is SYGVKD. The CDR3 totals 13 residues. CDR3 loop: CAITTNPVGELFF. The CDR3 DNA sequence: TGTGCCATCACGACTAACCCCGTCGGGGAGCTGTTTTTT.

The J gene is TRBJ2-5, the V gene TRBV5-4, with 9 positions matching TRBD2. In germline, CDR1 is SGHNT, CDR2 YYREEE (reference sequence). CDR3 length: 16 residues. J gave up 5 bases and V 0 bases, and 8 bases lay outside the gene matches. The DNA of the CDR3 is TGTGCCAGCAGCTTGGGAGCGGGGGGCCTACGGGAGACCCAGTACTTC. Protein product: CASSLGAGGLRETQYF.

This CDR3 reads CASRAGRGRTEAFF. For the CDR3, the DNA is TGTGCCAGTAGGGCGGGGAGAGGGAGAACTGAAGCTTTCTTT. The rearrangement links TRBV19 to TRBJ1-1; D is unclear. V was cut by 6 bases and J by 5 bases, with 16 bases left in between. Germline V gene sequence: CDR1 LNHDA, CDR2 SQIVND (reference sequence). The CDR3 consists of 14 residues.

The chain links TRBV13 to TRBJ2-5; the D gene is possibly TRBD2 (6 bases). The CDR3 runs to 15 residues. V lost 0 bases and J 5 bases, leaving 13 bases between the germline ends. Germline assignment: CDR1 PRHDT and CDR2 FYEKMQ (reference sequence). The DNA of the CDR3 is TGTGCCAGCAGCTTAGGGTCTGGGCTAGCGGAGACCCAGTACTTC. Translation: CASSLGSGLAETQYF.

The gene calls are TRBV2 and TRBJ1-5, with 9 nucleotides matching TRBD1. Trimming took 6 bases from V and 6 from J; bases not matched to a gene: 9. Germline V gives CDR1 SNHLY, CDR2 FYNNEI. This CDR3 comprises 15 residues. The CDR3 is CASSADRGLIQPQHF. CDR3 DNA sequence: TGTGCCAGCAGCGCGGACAGGGGTCTGATTCAGCCCCAGCATTTT.

The chain joins TRBV24-1 to TRBJ2-5, with 11 bases matching TRBD2. Germline values: CDR1 KGHDR, CDR2 SFDVKD. V lost 0 bases and J lost 3; bases outside the gene matches: 8. CDR3 size: 18 residues. Here the CDR3 DNA reads TGTGCCACCAGTGATTTGCCGCTGGCTAGCGGGGGGAAAGAGACCCAGTACTTC. Protein product: CATSDLPLASGGKETQYF.

The chain carries TRBV6-5 and TRBJ1-2; maybe TRBD1 (6 bases). The germline V gene encodes CDR1 MNHEY and CDR2 SVGAGI. Between the trimmed V and J ends, which lost 6 bases and 4 bases, there was a span of 18 bases. This CDR3 is built from 15 residues. For the CDR3, the DNA is TGTGCCAGCAGCTCAGGCATCAGGGGCGCCTATGGCTACACCTTC. Its translation is CASSSGIRGAYGYTF.

J is TRBJ2-2 and V is TRBV4-2, with TRBD2 identical over 12 bases. Germline assignment: CDR1 LGHNA and CDR2 YNFKEQ. V dropped 0 bases and J dropped 6; count of bases not matched to a gene: 26. The CDR3 extends over 24 amino acids. Here the CDR3 DNA reads TGTGCCAGCAGCCAAGATAGGAGCCAGCTAGCGGGAGGGCCGGGGTTAAGAGTTCCCGGGGAGCTGTTTTTT. Its protein is CASSQDRSQLAGGPGLRVPGELFF.

Comment on this clone: It is unclear where the CDR3 begins or ends on the DNA, so no DNA is shown, and the CDR3 is as TCRdb lists it. The chain is built from TRBV9 and TRBJ2-1; TRBD1 is the table's D call, not checked against the DNA. Germline CDR1 reads SGDLS; CDR2 reads YYNGEE. The CDR3 has 12 amino acids, counting both end residues. The CDR3 sequence is CASSVGQGAPFF.

The V gene is TRBV2, the J gene TRBJ1-5; 11 bases agree with TRBD1. The CDR3 totals 16 residues. The V gene's germline CDR1 is SNHLY and CDR2 FYNNEI. The J segment lost 1 base and the V segment lost 7 bases, leaving 6 bases of the junction unmatched. This CDR3 is CASTPDRGRSNQPQHF. The CDR3 DNA reads TGTGCCAGCACCCCGGACAGGGGGCGAAGCAATCAGCCCCAGCATTTT. Together with reference TRBV2 and TRBJ1-5, the CDR3 gives the full variable domain: EPEVTQTPSHQVTQMGQEVILRCVPISNHLYFYWYRQILGQKVEFLVSFYNNEISEKSEIFDDQFSVERPDGSNFTLKIRSTKLEDSAMYFCASTPDRGRSNQPQHFGDGTRLSIL.

The chain combines TRBV12-5 with TRBJ1-4; D unclear. Trimming shortened V by 8 bases and J by 2 bases, and 12 bases separated the two germline ends. The V gene's germline CDR1 is LGHNT and CDR2 FRNRAP. The CDR3 contains 14 residues. CDR3 coding DNA: TGTGCTAGTTCCAGATTTTCTACTAATGAAAAACTGTTTTTT. This gives the protein CASSRFSTNEKLFF. The full variable domain, rest sourced from reference TRBV12-5 and TRBJ1-4, is DARVTQTPRHKVTEMGQEVTMRCQPILGHNTVFWYRQTMMQGLELLAYFRNRAPLDDSGMPKDRFSAEMPDATLATLKIQPSEPRDSAVYFCASSRFSTNEKLFFGSGTQLSVL.